The next 25 T cell receptor beta chains were all read from a single sample in a study of blood T cell repertoires in COVID-19. The repertoire was sequenced with immunoSEQ multiplex PCR; TCRdb's copy has only in-frame clones and lacks some. Among 210,000 or so clones listed, around four fifths were seen once. Specimen: peripheral blood. The receptors come from a human donor in a cohort sampled during active COVID-19.

This clone was found once. The chain carries TRBV10-3 and TRBJ1-1, with TRBD1 matching over 7 bases. The germline CDR1 and CDR2 sequences are ENHRY and SYGVKD. The V gene end was trimmed by 4 bases and the J gene end by 2 bases; junction bases not matched to a gene: 22. The CDR3 extends over 20 amino acids. The CDR3 here is CAISGRLAGTADTFNTEAFF. The CDR3 DNA is TGTGCCATCAGTGGTAGATTAGCCGGGACAGCCGACACGTTTAACACTGAAGCTTTCTTT.

The chain has TRBV5-4 and TRBJ1-2; weak D call: TRBD1 (5 bases). Germline V gives CDR1 SGHNT, CDR2 YYREEE (reference sequence). V gave up 5 bases and J gave up 3 bases, with 11 bases separating them. There are 13 residues in the CDR3. The CDR3, as DNA: TGTGCCAGCAGGCGAGCGGGGGACTATGGCTACACCTTC. Translated, it gives CASRRAGDYGYTF.

This clone was seen at least ten times. This specimen includes other DNA sequences encoding the same CDR3. The chain employs TRBV19 and TRBJ2-6; possible D gene TRBD1, 5 bases. V dropped 6 bases and J dropped 1 base, with 10 bases sitting between them. Germline V gene data show CDR1 as LNHDA and CDR2 as SQIVND (reference sequence). The CDR3 sequence is 15 residues long. For the CDR3, the DNA is TGTGCCAGTAGACAGGACCATTCTGGGGCCAACGTCCTGACTTTC. It translates to CASRQDHSGANVLTF.

The J gene is TRBJ2-5, the V gene TRBV6-5; TRBD1 matches 7 bases. Germline CDR1 is MNHEY and CDR2 is SVGAGI. Trimming at V came to 0 bases and at J to 4 bases, leaving 5 bases not matched to a gene. The CDR3 runs 15 residues. The CDR3 here is CASSYSTGVGETQYF. The CDR3 coding sequence is TGTGCCAGCAGTTACTCCACAGGGGTCGGAGAGACCCAGTACTTC.

This clone appeared a few times. This rearrangement joins TRBV6-1 to TRBJ1-2; D not certain. Germline V gene lookup returns CDR1 MNHNS and CDR2 SASEGT. This CDR3 has 12 residues. The V end lost 2 bases, the J end lost 2 bases, and 3 bases lay between the germline ends. DNA for the CDR3: TGTGCCAGCAGTGAACAGAACTATGGCTACACCTTC. It translates to CASSEQNYGYTF.

The gene calls are TRBV9 and TRBJ2-1; 8 nucleotides agree with TRBD1. V lost 1 base, J lost 9 bases, and 12 bases stayed unmatched. Germline CDR1 reads SGDLS; CDR2 reads YYNGEE. This CDR3 region has 16 residues. As DNA, the CDR3 is TGTGCCAGCAGCGTAAGAGGGGACAGGCTTGTACGTGAGCAGTTCTTC. Its protein product is CASSVRGDRLVREQFF.

This clone was picked up one time. The chain joins TRBV7-9 to TRBJ1-2; the D is unclear. The CDR3 is 16 amino acids. The V and J ends lost 0 bases and 4 bases respectively, with 15 bases between them. Germline-derived CDR1 and CDR2 are SEHNR and FQNEAQ (reference sequence). CDR3 in DNA: TGTGCCAGCAGCTTAGCTTCCGGACTCGGAGGCTATGGCTACACCTTC. As protein: CASSLASGLGGYGYTF.

The CDR3 reads CASSPLPSGGDTQYF. The CDR3 DNA reads TGTGCCAGTAGTCCCCTGCCCAGCGGAGGTGATACGCAGTATTTT. The V gene is TRBV19, the J gene TRBJ2-3; TRBD2 is a possible D gene (5 bases). Trimming pared 5 bases from V and 6 bases from J, leaving 18 bases between. The CDR3 sequence is 15 residues long. Germline CDR1 is LNHDA and CDR2 is SQIVND (reference sequence).

The chain recombines TRBV27 with TRBJ1-5; no firm D call. The CDR3 is 12 amino acids. Trimming took 6 bases from V and 5 from J, leaving 8 bases between them. Per the germline V gene, CDR1 is MNHEY and CDR2 is SMNVEV (reference sequence). Here the CDR3 DNA reads TGTGCCAGCAGCAAAGCTGATCAGCCCCAGCATTTT. Translating it yields CASSKADQPQHF.

The chain combines TRBV24-1 with TRBJ2-2; 7 bases are shared with TRBD1. Unmatched junction bases numbered 5, after V lost 7 bases and J lost 1 base. The germline gives CDR1 KGHDR, CDR2 SFDVKD. The CDR3 loop spans 15 amino acids. CDR3 DNA sequence: TGTGCCACCAGCCATAGACAGGGGAACACCGGGGAGCTGTTTTTT. This sequence encodes CATSHRQGNTGELFF.

This chain joins TRBV7-2 and TRBJ2-7, with D perhaps matching TRBD1 (6 bases). With 5 bases removed from V and 7 bases from J, the gap between germline ends came to 15 bases. The CDR3 totals 13 residues. The germline V gene encodes CDR1 SGHTA and CDR2 FQGNSA. For the CDR3, the DNA is TGTGCCAGCAGCCCTACAGGGTTTGGGGAGCAGTACGTC. Its protein is CASSPTGFGEQYV.

The chain carries TRBV5-6 and TRBJ2-5, with TRBD1 as a possible D gene (5 bases). V was clipped by 4 bases and J by 1 base, with 11 bases between them. CDR1 and CDR2 from the germline V gene are SGHDT and YYEEEE. The CDR3 length is 14 residues. The CDR3 loop reads CASSQLGRQETQYF. The CDR3 DNA sequence: TGTGCCAGCAGCCAACTGGGGCGCCAAGAGACCCAGTACTTC. Supplemented by reference TRBV5-6 and TRBJ2-5, the full variable domain reads DAGVTQSPTHLIKTRGQQVTLRCSPKSGHDTVSWYQQALGQGPQFIFQYYEEEERQRGNFPDRFSGHQFPNYSSELNVNALLLGDSALYLCASSQLGRQETQYFGPGTRLLVL.

V gene TRBV30 combines with J gene TRBJ2-3; D uncertain. The CDR3 runs 13 residues. Germline V gene lookup returns CDR1 GTSNPN and CDR2 SVGIG (reference sequence). V lost 0 bases, J lost 4 bases, and 8 bases lay in between. CDR3 residues: CAWSVVAPDTQYF. In DNA form, the CDR3 reads TGTGCCTGGAGTGTGGTAGCTCCAGATACGCAGTATTTT.

This rearrangement joins TRBV27 to TRBJ2-7, with 8 bases identical to TRBD1. The ends lost 2 bases at V and 3 bases at J; junction bases unmatched: 3. The CDR3 is 14 amino acids. CDR1 and CDR2 (germline): MNHEY, SMNVEV (reference sequence). The CDR3 spells CASSLKGTGYEQYV. CDR3 bases: TGTGCCAGCAGTTTAAAGGGGACAGGCTACGAGCAGTACGTC.

This rearrangement joins TRBV7-6 to TRBJ2-5, with TRBD2 matching 7 bases. V lost 5 bases, J lost 2 bases, and 14 bases stayed unmatched. The CDR3 has 17 residues. Germline V lookup: CDR1 SGHVS, CDR2 FNYEAQ. The CDR3 DNA follows: TGTGCCAGCAGCACCCGCTTCGGGGGGTGGGCGCAAGAGACCCAGTACTTC. This translates into CASSTRFGGWAQETQYF. The variable domain in full, completed from reference TRBV7-6 and TRBJ2-5, reads GAGVSQSPRYKVTKRGQDVALRCDPISGHVSLYWYRQALGQGPEFLTYFNYEAQQDKSGLPNDRFSAERPEGSISTLTIQRTEQRDSAMYRCASSTRFGGWAQETQYFGPGTRLLVL.

This clone showed up many times. The chain recombines TRBV27 with TRBJ1-5; D not resolved. Germline V CDR1 and CDR2: MNHEY, SMNVEV (reference sequence). The CDR3 has 13 residues. Trimming took off 4 bases at V and 4 bases at J, with 8 bases between the two ends. This chain's CDR3 is CASSSTWNQPQHF. DNA for the CDR3: TGTGCCAGCAGTTCAACATGGAATCAGCCCCAGCATTTT.

This clone has a single count. V and J are TRBV12-3 or TRBV12-4 and TRBJ2-1; no firm D call. V was clipped by 6 bases and J by 6 bases, with 9 bases between them. This CDR3 is built from 12 residues. This CDR3 reads CASRLRSNEQFF. The CDR3 nucleotides are TGTGCCAGCAGGCTCCGGAGCAATGAGCAGTTCTTC.

The CDR3 coding sequence is TGTGCCAGCAGCCGGGGGACGGGGGGCGCAGAGACCCAGTACTTC. Its protein is CASSRGTGGAETQYF. The chain recombines TRBV3-1 (or the pseudogene TRBV3-2) with TRBJ2-5, with D possibly TRBD2 on 7 matching bases. The CDR3 loop spans 15 amino acids. Per germline, CDR1 LGHDT and CDR2 YNNKEL (reference sequence). The V gene lost 4 bases and the J gene lost 4 bases, with 16 bases spanning the gap.

This chain uses TRBV10-3 with TRBJ2-1, with TRBD2 matching over 10 bases. The CDR3 contains 16 residues. The V segment lost 0 bases and the J segment 5 bases; nucleotides outside the gene matches: 4. Germline CDR1 ENHRY, CDR2 SYGVKD. The CDR3 protein is CAISESLSGRDNEQFF. The CDR3 nucleotides read TGTGCCATCAGTGAGTCATTAAGCGGGAGGGACAATGAGCAGTTCTTC.

V gene TRBV19 combines with J gene TRBJ1-2; D unresolved. The CDR3 runs 15 residues. Germline CDR1 is LNHDA and CDR2 is SQIVND (reference sequence). Trimming took off 1 base at V and 4 bases at J, with 13 bases between the two ends. This CDR3 reads CASSIGEVHIYGYTF. The CDR3 coding sequence is TGTGCCAGTAGTATAGGGGAGGTCCACATCTATGGCTACACCTTC.

The CDR3 region has the DNA TGTGCCAGCACTCACTCGGGGATTAACACCGGGGAGCTGTTTTTT. Amino acid sequence: CASTHSGINTGELFF. J is TRBJ2-2 and V is TRBV27, with D perhaps matching TRBD2 (5 bases). Germline V CDR1 and CDR2: MNHEY, SMNVEV (reference sequence). Trimming shortened V by 7 bases and J by 2 bases, and 14 bases separated the two germline ends. The length of the CDR3 is 15 residues.

CDR3 amino acids: CASSEASGRVGEQFF. In DNA, the CDR3 is TGTGCCAGCAGTGAGGCTAGCGGGAGAGTTGGAGAGCAGTTCTTC. The rearrangement links TRBV25-1 to TRBJ2-1; 10 bases align to TRBD2. Trimming cost V 3 bases and J 10 bases; bases outside gene matches: 9. Germline CDR1 is MGHDK and CDR2 is SYGVNS. The CDR3 sequence is 15 residues long.

The chain joins TRBV11-2 to TRBJ2-1; D gene ambiguous. V lost 0 bases to trimming and J lost 0 bases, with 9 bases between them. The CDR3 runs 16 residues. Germline V gene lookup returns CDR1 SGHAT and CDR2 FQNNGV. DNA for the CDR3: TGTGCCAGCAGCTTAGATAGAGCTAGCTCCTACAATGAGCAGTTCTTC. It translates to CASSLDRASSYNEQFF.

This clone was seen a single time. The J gene is TRBJ1-2, the V gene TRBV27, with a tentative D call TRBD1 (5 bases). The V gene's germline CDR1 is MNHEY and CDR2 SMNVEV (reference sequence). The V gene lost 4 bases and the J gene lost 2 bases, with 8 bases spanning the gap. This CDR3 spans 13 amino acids. The DNA for the CDR3 is TGTGCCAGCAGTTCGGACAAGAACTATGGCTACACCTTC. As protein: CASSSDKNYGYTF.

This chain joins TRBV18 and TRBJ2-5; weak D call: TRBD1 (7 bases). The CDR3 is made up of 16 amino acids. Trimming cost V 0 bases and J 3 bases, with 14 bases left between them. Germline CDR1 KGHSH, CDR2 LQKENI. The CDR3 is CASSPPGGTAKETQYF. CDR3 sequence (DNA): TGTGCCAGCTCACCACCTGGAGGGACAGCAAAAGAGACCCAGTACTTC.